Below are 30 T cell receptor beta chains sequenced from a single sample in a study of blood T cell repertoires in COVID-19. Sequencing used immunoSEQ multiplex PCR; TCRdb keeps in-frame clones, though not all of them. The sample lists approximately 80,000 clones; approximately 90% were seen once. The sequenced sample was peripheral blood. These receptors were collected from a human donor in a cohort sampled during active COVID-19.

In this sample, this clone turned up once. CDR3 residues: CATSQRKIYNEQFF. CDR3 nucleotide sequence: TGTGCCACCTCCCAGAGGAAAATCTACAATGAGCAGTTCTTC. V is TRBV19 and J is TRBJ2-1; D remains unclear. The V gene lost 10 bases and the J gene lost 3 bases, with 16 bases spanning the gap. The CDR3 sequence is 14 residues long. In germline, CDR1 is LNHDA, CDR2 SQIVND (reference sequence).

The V gene is TRBV6-5, the J gene TRBJ2-5, with 8 bases aligning to TRBD1. The CDR3 has 14 residues. Germline trimming cut 6 bases from V and 5 bases from J; bases unmatched to any gene: 8. CDR1 is MNHEY and CDR2 is SVGAGI in the germline V gene. This chain's CDR3 is CASRQGATFETQYF. The CDR3 DNA sequence: TGTGCCAGCAGGCAGGGGGCTACGTTCGAGACCCAGTACTTC.

The V gene is TRBV2, the J gene TRBJ2-3, with TRBD2 matching over 11 bases. V gave up 7 bases and J gave up 4 bases; unmatched junction bases: 4. The CDR3 contains 14 residues. The germline V gene encodes CDR1 SNHLY and CDR2 FYNNEI. CDR3 bases: TGTGCCAGCACTCTAGCGGGGGGTGCAGATACGCAGTATTTT. Translating gives CASTLAGGADTQYF.

The gene calls are TRBV10-2 and TRBJ2-1; D call uncertain. The V gene lost 6 bases and the J gene lost 6 bases, with 15 bases spanning the gap. The germline CDR1 and CDR2 sequences are WSHSY and SAAADI. The length of the CDR3 is 14 residues. CDR3 sequence reads: CASSNIAPPNEQFF. The CDR3 region has the DNA TGCGCCAGCAGCAACATCGCCCCCCCCAATGAGCAGTTCTTC.

V gene TRBV10-3 combines with J gene TRBJ1-1; TRBD1 matches at 8 bases. The CDR3 spans 15 residues. V gave up 8 bases and J gave up 6 bases; unmatched junction bases: 14. CDR1 is ENHRY, CDR2 SYGVKD, per germline. CDR3 region: CAIRITRTGSPEAFF. Here the CDR3 DNA reads TGTGCCATCCGGATCACGAGGACAGGGTCTCCTGAAGCTTTCTTT.

The V call is TRBV6-6, the J call TRBJ2-2, with D possibly being TRBD2 (7 bases). Germline V CDR1 and CDR2: MNHNY, SVGAGI (reference sequence). V lost 4 bases and J 5 bases, leaving 17 bases between the germline ends. The CDR3 has 16 amino acids. CDR3 residues: CASSSWGRGWTGELFF. The CDR3 DNA sequence: TGTGCCAGCAGTTCCTGGGGGAGGGGGTGGACCGGGGAGCTGTTTTTT.

J is TRBJ2-5 and V is TRBV20-1; 7 bases align to TRBD1. In germline, CDR1 is DFQATT, CDR2 SNEGSKA (reference sequence). Unmatched junction bases numbered 13, after V lost 3 bases and J lost 9 bases. The CDR3 has 14 amino acids. The chain's CDR3 is CSASVSVSQGAQYF. The CDR3 region has the DNA TGCAGTGCTAGTGTAAGCGTCAGCCAGGGGGCCCAGTACTTC.

The chain combines TRBV3-1 (or the pseudogene TRBV3-2) with TRBJ1-1, with D maybe TRBD1 (5 bases). The CDR3 has 16 residues. Germline-derived CDR1 and CDR2 are LGHDT and YNNKEL (reference sequence). Trimming shortened V by 3 bases and J by 5 bases, and 19 bases separated the two germline ends. Written as DNA, the CDR3 is TGTGCCAGCAGCCAGCACCGCAGGGCCTCTGGGACTGAAGCTTTCTTT. As protein: CASSQHRRASGTEAFF.

The rearrangement joins TRBV6-5 to TRBJ1-6; tentatively, D is TRBD1 (6 bases). Trimming left V 8 bases short and J 10 bases short, with 15 bases between. This CDR3 region has 13 residues. Germline V gives CDR1 MNHEY, CDR2 SVGAGI. The CDR3 DNA follows: TGTGCCAGCCTCGGGCAGGGGCAATCACCCCTCCACTTT. This sequence encodes CASLGQGQSPLHF.

The chain is built from TRBV19 and TRBJ2-7; the match to TRBD1 covers 8 bases. The CDR3 consists of 13 residues. CDR1 and CDR2 (germline): LNHDA, SQIVND (reference sequence). V shed 7 bases and J 4 bases; nucleotides not matched to a gene: 6. CDR3 coding DNA: TGTGCCAGTACCCCAACAGGGGGTTACGAGCAGTACTTC. Its translation is CASTPTGGYEQYF. The full variable domain, in which reference TRBV19 and TRBJ2-7 provide the parts outside the CDR3, is DGGITQSPKYLFRKEGQNVTLSCEQNLNHDAMYWYRQDPGQGLRLIYYSQIVNDFQKGDIAEGYSVSREKKESFPLTVTSAQKNPTAFYLCASTPTGGYEQYFGPGTRLTVT.

The rearrangement links TRBV4-2 to TRBJ2-7; 7 bases map to TRBD2. The CDR3 covers 18 residues. Losses at the gene ends were 4 bases for V and 1 base for J; bases not matched to a gene: 16. Germline lookup yields CDR1 LGHNA and CDR2 YNFKEQ. CDR3 protein: CASSLRGSSGLPSYEQYF. The CDR3 DNA reads TGTGCCAGCAGCCTGCGGGGGAGTTCGGGACTTCCTTCCTACGAGCAGTACTTC.

The CDR3 reads CASSPWILAGEINEQFF. The DNA of the CDR3 is TGTGCCAGCAGCCCTTGGATCCTAGCGGGGGAAATCAATGAGCAGTTCTTC. The chain combines TRBV3-1 (or the pseudogene TRBV3-2) with TRBJ2-1; 10 nucleotides line up with TRBD2. CDR3 length equals 17 residues. V shed 4 bases and J 6 bases; nucleotides not matched to a gene: 12. The germline V gene has CDR1 LGHDT and CDR2 YNNKEL (reference sequence).

V usage is TRBV5-1 and J usage is TRBJ2-3; 12 nucleotides align to TRBD2. This CDR3 comprises 16 residues. J lost 2 bases, V lost 4 bases, and 5 bases had no gene match. CDR1 SGHRS and CDR2 YFSETQ come from the germline V gene. This CDR3 is CASSLRLAGDTDTQYF. The CDR3 DNA reads TGCGCCAGCAGCCTCAGACTAGCGGGGGACACAGATACGCAGTATTTT.

This rearrangement joins TRBV13 to TRBJ2-1, with a possible D match to TRBD1 (6 bases). Trimming took 6 bases from V and 7 from J, leaving 10 bases between them. The V gene's germline CDR1 is PRHDT and CDR2 FYEKMQ (reference sequence). The CDR3 length is 12 residues. The chain's CDR3 is CASSYQGNEQFF. The DNA of the CDR3 is TGTGCCAGCAGTTACCAGGGGAATGAGCAGTTCTTC.

The chain combines TRBV6-6 with TRBJ2-3; D is ambiguous. This CDR3 is 14 amino acids long. Germline V CDR1 and CDR2: MNHNY, SVGAGI (reference sequence). With 9 bases removed from V and 4 bases from J, the gap between germline ends came to 17 bases. CDR3: CASHAEPGSDTQYF. CDR3 DNA sequence: TGTGCCAGTCATGCAGAACCCGGGTCAGATACGCAGTATTTT.

The chain employs TRBV1 and TRBJ1-5. TRBV1 is a listed pseudogene. The CDR3 loop spans 14 amino acids. In DNA, the CDR3 is TGCACCAGCAGTCCCTTCTATAGCAATCAGCCCCAGCATTTT. This sequence encodes CTSSPFYSNQPQHF.

The chain combines TRBV7-8 with TRBJ2-3, with D maybe TRBD2 (6 bases). Germline CDR1 and CDR2: SGHVS and FQNEAQ. V lost 6 bases, J lost 2 bases, and 15 bases lay in between. This CDR3 has 15 amino acids. The CDR3 loop reads CASRHREGLTDTQYF. The CDR3 DNA reads TGTGCCAGCAGACATCGCGAGGGACTCACAGATACGCAGTATTTT.

Turning to this clone: At one end the junction does not follow the germline gene, possibly because of a read error. The chain carries TRBV6-5 and TRBJ1-5; 8 bases match TRBD1. CDR3 size: 14 residues. Looked up from germline, CDR1 is MNHEY and CDR2 is SVGAGI. CDR3 nucleotides: TGTGCCAGCAGTGACTCAGGGGGCTATAAGCCCCAGCATTTT. It codes for CASSDSGGYKPQHF.

The genes are TRBV7-9 and TRBJ2-7, with D possibly TRBD1 on 6 matching bases. Per the germline V gene, CDR1 is SEHNR and CDR2 is FQNEAQ (reference sequence). The V end was cut by 1 base, the J end by 3 bases, with 13 bases between. The CDR3 contains 15 residues. CDR3 coding DNA: TGTGCCAGCAGCTTAGGTGACGGCAGGGGCTACGAGCAGTACTTC. This codes for CASSLGDGRGYEQYF.

The chain combines TRBV5-6 with TRBJ2-3; D is perhaps TRBD2 (5 bases). V was shortened by 9 bases and J by 4 bases, with 12 bases between the two germline ends. This CDR3 contains 12 residues. Germline CDR1 SGHDT, CDR2 YYEEEE. This CDR3 is CATGGGADTQYF. The CDR3 DNA sequence: TGTGCCACTGGCGGAGGAGCAGATACGCAGTATTTT.

This rearrangement joins TRBV6-2 or TRBV6-3 to TRBJ2-1; 12 bases align to TRBD2. The CDR3 loop spans 16 amino acids. Germline V gene sequence: CDR1 MNHEY, CDR2 SVGEGT. V gave up 0 bases and J gave up 9 bases; unmatched junction bases: 6. CDR3 protein: CASSYSTSGGRVEQFF. CDR3 nucleotides: TGTGCCAGCAGTTACTCGACTAGCGGGGGCAGGGTTGAGCAGTTCTTC.

This chain links TRBV9 with TRBJ2-1; the match to TRBD1 covers 9 bases. The J segment lost 4 bases and the V segment lost 0 bases, leaving 5 bases of the junction unmatched. Per the germline V gene, CDR1 is SGDLS and CDR2 is YYNGEE. The CDR3 is 16 amino acids. The CDR3 DNA follows: TGTGCCAGCAGCGTAGGGGACAGGGCTTTTTACAATGAGCAGTTCTTC. This codes for CASSVGDRAFYNEQFF.

V gene TRBV19 combines with J gene TRBJ1-5, with 7 bases matching TRBD1. Germline CDR1 reads LNHDA; CDR2 reads SQIVND (reference sequence). With V trimmed by 7 bases and J by 0 bases, 3 bases remained unmatched. This CDR3 has 14 residues. DNA for the CDR3: TGTGCCAGTAAACAGGGGAATAGCAATCAGCCCCAGCATTTT. It translates to CASKQGNSNQPQHF. The whole variable domain, remainder taken from reference TRBV19 and TRBJ1-5, is DGGITQSPKYLFRKEGQNVTLSCEQNLNHDAMYWYRQDPGQGLRLIYYSQIVNDFQKGDIAEGYSVSREKKESFPLTVTSAQKNPTAFYLCASKQGNSNQPQHFGDGTRLSIL.

This chain connects TRBV6-2 or TRBV6-3 to TRBJ2-5; D is possibly TRBD2 (5 bases). Germline loops: CDR1 MNHEY, CDR2 SVGEGT. This CDR3 is 14 amino acids long. V dropped 5 bases and J dropped 5 bases, with 15 bases sitting between them. The CDR3 sequence: CASSPGLPGETQYF. CDR3 DNA: TGTGCCAGCAGTCCGGGCCTCCCGGGGGAGACCCAGTACTTC.

This chain uses TRBV7-8 with TRBJ1-2, with unresolved D. V was clipped by 2 bases and J by 4 bases, with 11 bases between them. Germline values: CDR1 SGHVS, CDR2 FQNEAQ. CDR3 length: 14 residues. The CDR3 DNA sequence: TGTGCCAGCAGCTTAAGATCGTCCGGCTATGGCTACACCTTC. This gives the protein CASSLRSSGYGYTF. The complete variable domain, with remaining parts taken from reference TRBV7-8 and TRBJ1-2, reads GAGVSQSPRYKVAKRGQDVALRCDPISGHVSLFWYQQALGQGPEFLTYFQNEAQLDKSGLPSDRFFAERPEGSVSTLKIQRTQQEDSAVYLCASSLRSSGYGYTFGSGTRLTVV.

J is TRBJ2-7 and V is TRBV6-2 or TRBV6-3; D is unresolved. V lost 4 bases, J lost 1 base, and 11 bases lay in between. CDR1 is MNHEY, CDR2 SVGEGT, per germline. The CDR3 consists of 14 residues. The CDR3 protein is CASSFPSRSYEQYF. CDR3 sequence (DNA): TGTGCCAGCAGTTTTCCTTCCAGGTCCTACGAGCAGTACTTC.

This chain uses TRBV3-1 (or the pseudogene TRBV3-2) with TRBJ2-5; 9 nucleotides align to TRBD2. With V trimmed by 4 bases and J by 4 bases, 4 bases remained unmatched. The CDR3 has 14 amino acids. The germline V gene encodes CDR1 LGHDT and CDR2 YNNKEL (reference sequence). The DNA for the CDR3 is TGTGCCAGCAGCCCGTCAGCGGGGGGAGAGACCCAGTACTTC. Amino acid sequence: CASSPSAGGETQYF.

The rearrangement uses TRBV6-1 and TRBJ2-3; TRBD2 might be the D (5 bases). The CDR3 loop spans 16 amino acids. Per germline, CDR1 MNHNS and CDR2 SASEGT. Trimming removed 0 bases from V and 6 bases from J, with 16 bases in between. The CDR3 bases are TGTGCCAGCAGTGAAGCGTCTCTGAGGGAGTGGGATACGCAGTATTTT. Translated, it gives CASSEASLREWDTQYF.

The J gene is TRBJ2-5, the V gene TRBV5-4; D is unresolved. The CDR3 contains 14 residues. V was clipped by 0 bases and J by 0 bases, with 6 bases between them. Germline assignment: CDR1 SGHNT and CDR2 YYREEE (reference sequence). CDR3 amino acids: CASSLGAYQETQYF. In DNA, the CDR3 is TGTGCCAGCAGCTTGGGAGCGTACCAAGAGACCCAGTACTTC.

V gene TRBV18 combines with J gene TRBJ2-7, with D possibly TRBD2 on 5 matching bases. The CDR3 consists of 13 residues. From germline, CDR1 is KGHSH and CDR2 LQKENI. With 1 base removed from V and 2 bases from J, the gap between germline ends came to 6 bases. The CDR3 is CASSPRGAYEQYF. In DNA form, the CDR3 reads TGTGCCAGCTCACCACGGGGAGCCTACGAGCAGTACTTC.